The present entry profiles one TCR beta chain with its context. Its antigen is still unknown. No per-base quality is available; no much larger clone lies one base away. Sequenced using an Illumina HiSeq 2000. Multiplex PCR amplification was used to build the TCR beta chain libraries. High-throughput sequencing was used to analyze the amplified TCR beta chain products. TCRdb reprocessing: public reads trimmed at Q25 with fastp, clones called with MiXCR, in-frame beta chains kept. All rows with the same CDR3 protein become a single entry with the most common DNA and genes. Recorded for this sample are around 17,000 distinct CDR3 sequences; over 40% of them occurred a single time. The ten largest clones represent 10% to 15% of the sample. Adjacent samples were composed of nontumor breast tissue surrounding the tumor. The CDR3, cysteine through phenylalanine, is 15 amino acids long. The kept DNA is CDR3 alone, 45 bases in frame from the first base. Germline trimming amounts to 6 bases on V and 6 bases on J, with 10 as the count of junction bases outside the gene matches. According to the germline V gene (reference sequence), CDR1 reads MNHEY and CDR2 reads SMNVEV.

This entry belongs to a study of breast tumors, draining lymph nodes, adjacent tissues (dated by TCRdb to the mid-2010s). Looking at the study overall: The study compared TCR beta repertoires across tumor, adjacent nontumor tissue and axillary lymph nodes from breast cancer patients. In human breast cancer, the study set out to assess how tumor, surrounding tissue and draining lymph node repertoires relate to one another and whether T cells might be exchanged between them.

The paper as a whole reports these results and caveats: The data were judged consistent with most tumor T cells deriving from the lymph node and then expanding within tumor tissue. Tumor T-cell repertoires showed less diversity than lymph node repertoires and more diversity than nontumor tissue repertoires, and tumor T-cell repertoires showed preferential V and J gene usage. In luminal-like breast cancer, tumor and nontumor tissue repertoires resembled each other significantly more than in basal-like breast cancer. The conclusion that tumor T cells originate in lymph nodes was presented as consistent with a hypothesis rather than as directly demonstrated.

This chain joins TRBV27 to TRBJ2-1, and TRBD1 aligns with 8 junction nucleotides. Sequenced material: tumor-adjacent breast tissue. The clonotype comes from a female donor with breast cancer. Some clones in this sample may be carry-over from other donors' samples. The bases read TGTGCCAGCAGGACCCCGGGACAGGCCCTCAATGAGCAGTTCTTC. The resulting protein is CASRTPGQALNEQFF.